The 18 T cell receptor beta chains below all came from one sample that was sequenced in a study of T cells expressing NK-cell markers (dated by TCRdb to 2018 to 2021). The library was built by means of 5' RACE. The instrument was an Illumina HiSeq 2000. TCRdb reprocessed the reads and lists each CDR3 protein sequence as a single entry, with no DNA. The sample table on file contains approximately 150,000 distinct CDR3 sequences. Approximately 12% of the sample belongs to the ten largest clones. The sample was blood T cells: a sorted CD56 or NKG2C T cell subset, CD4+ or CD8+ T cells, or bulk PBMC T cells (not recorded which). The source is a man younger than 35 in good health. Donor details come from another sample of the same person, matched by shared clones.

The chain links TRBV7-8 to TRBJ2-5; the TRBD2 assignment by TCRdb is unverifiable without DNA. The CDR3 is 15 amino acids. The V gene's germline CDR1 is SGHVS and CDR2 FQNEAQ. CDR3 in amino acids: CASTSTASGIKTQYF.

The V gene is TRBV6-1, the J gene TRBJ2-3; with no DNA, the TCRdb D assignment of TRBD2 cannot be verified. Germline V gives CDR1 MNHNS, CDR2 SASEGT. This CDR3 has 17 amino acids. This chain's CDR3 is CASSTLAGERSTDTQYF.

The rearrangement uses TRBV27 and TRBJ2-1. The CDR3 contains 14 residues. CDR1 is MNHEY, CDR2 SMNVEV, per germline (reference sequence). The CDR3 region is CASSRFNSGNEQFF.

This CDR3 is CASSIPGSGSGDTQYF. This rearrangement joins TRBV19 to TRBJ2-3; TCRdb gives TRBD2 as the D gene, but with no DNA this cannot be confirmed. Per germline, CDR1 LNHDA and CDR2 SQIVND (reference sequence). This CDR3 is built from 16 residues.

V is TRBV3-1 and J is TRBJ2-3. This CDR3 spans 14 amino acids. The germline V gene encodes CDR1 LGHDT and CDR2 YNNKEL (reference sequence). The CDR3 is CASSQGLSTDTQYF.

The chain combines TRBV5-1 with TRBJ2-7; TCRdb selects TRBD1, and the lack of DNA leaves this call unchecked. The germline CDR1 and CDR2 sequences are SGHRS and YFSETQ. The CDR3 runs 15 residues. CDR3 in amino acids: CASSPTGTLSYEQYF.

The chain uses TRBV12-3 or TRBV12-4 and TRBJ2-1; TCRdb gives TRBD1 as the D gene, but with no DNA this cannot be confirmed. CDR3 length: 13 residues. Here the CDR3 reads CASRSPGADEQFF.

The chain is built from TRBV6-5 and TRBJ2-3; TCRdb names TRBD1, which stays unverified in the absence of DNA. Germline assignment: CDR1 MNHEY and CDR2 SVGAGI. The CDR3 length is 14 residues. The CDR3 protein is CASSSTGRPDTQYF.

CDR3 amino acids: CASSFGELSVSGELFF. V and J are TRBV5-1 and TRBJ2-2; absent DNA, TCRdb's TRBD2 call cannot be checked. Germline V CDR1 and CDR2: SGHRS, YFSETQ. This CDR3 has 16 amino acids. Variable domain in full (rest from reference TRBV5-1 and TRBJ2-2): KAGVTQTPRYLIKTRGQQVTLSCSPISGHRSVSWYQQTPGQGLQFLFEYFSETQRNKGNFPGRFSGRQFSNSRSEMNVSTLELGDSALYLCASSFGELSVSGELFFGEGSRLTVL.

The chain combines TRBV11-1 with TRBJ2-7; lacking DNA, the TRBD1 call made by TCRdb goes unchecked. The CDR3 is made up of 15 amino acids. Germline CDR1 reads SGHAT; CDR2 reads FQDESV (reference sequence). The CDR3 protein is CASSLEGQELYEQYF. The variable domain in full, with the rest retrieved from reference TRBV11-1 and TRBJ2-7, is EAEVAQSPRYKITEKSQAVAFWCDPISGHATLYWYRQILGQGPELLVQFQDESVVDDSQLPKDRFSAERLKGVDSTLKIQPAELGDSAMYLCASSLEGQELYEQYFGPGTRLTVT.

The genes are TRBV28 and TRBJ1-1; TCRdb's D call of TRBD1 is untestable without DNA. The CDR3 is made up of 14 amino acids. The V gene's germline CDR1 is MDHEN and CDR2 SYDVKM. The CDR3 region is CASALGRRITEAFF.

J is TRBJ2-1 and V is TRBV12-3 or TRBV12-4. CDR3 length: 14 amino acids. CDR3 region: CASSTQFSYNEQFF.

This chain connects TRBV28 to TRBJ1-5. From germline, CDR1 is MDHEN and CDR2 SYDVKM. The CDR3 contains 14 residues. CDR3 region: CASSFVHSNQPQHF.

J is TRBJ1-4 and V is TRBV7-9; checking the TCRdb D call of TRBD1 is not possible without DNA. This CDR3 is built from 16 residues. The germline V gene has CDR1 SEHNR and CDR2 FQNEAQ (reference sequence). This chain's CDR3 is CASSLTAGTGEEKLFF.

The V and J genes are TRBV7-9 and TRBJ2-2; the D call from TCRdb, TRBD1, cannot be confirmed without DNA. The germline V gene encodes CDR1 SEHNR and CDR2 FQNEAQ (reference sequence). The CDR3 spans 15 residues. CDR3 region: CASSATGGVIGELFF. Full variable domain (remainder filled in from reference TRBV7-9 and TRBJ2-2): DTGVSQNPRHKITKRGQNVTFRCDPISEHNRLYWYRQTLGQGPEFLTYFQNEAQLEKSRLLSDRFSAERPKGSFSTLEIQRTEQGDSAMYLCASSATGGVIGELFFGEGSRLTVL.

V is TRBV19 and J is TRBJ1-1; the TCRdb D gene call, TRBD1, has no DNA to confirm it. The V gene's germline CDR1 is LNHDA and CDR2 SQIVND (reference sequence). The CDR3 is made up of 16 amino acids. CDR3 loop: CASRSGQGALNTEAFF.

This chain links TRBV6-1 with TRBJ2-1; no DNA is available, so the TRBD1 call from TCRdb remains unchecked. The germline V gene encodes CDR1 MNHNS and CDR2 SASEGT. This CDR3 has 14 residues. Here the CDR3 reads CAIKNGGADNEQFF.

This chain links TRBV24-1 with TRBJ2-2; checking the TCRdb D call of TRBD2 is not possible without DNA. The CDR3 consists of 15 residues. Germline CDR1 reads KGHDR; CDR2 reads SFDVKD. CDR3 region: CATSDFRLVTGELFF.